Below are 16 T cell receptor beta chains sequenced from a single sample in a study of control samples from healthy donors and cancer patients. Libraries were prepared by immunoSEQ multiplex PCR; TCRdb keeps only in-frame clonotypes and omits some of them. The table shows 110,000 or so clones, with roughly 91% occurring only once. The material sequenced was blood. These receptors originate from a woman aged 45-65 years in good health.

The genes are TRBV5-1 and TRBJ1-6; 8 bases match TRBD1. J was trimmed by 7 bases and V by 7 bases; bases with no gene match: 7. CDR1 and CDR2 from the germline V gene are SGHRS and YFSETQ. The CDR3 covers 14 residues. CDR3 sequence (DNA): TGCGCCAGCGACGCGGGACAGGAGAATTCACCCCTCCACTTT. It translates to CASDAGQENSPLHF.

The V call is TRBV18, the J call TRBJ2-1; no clear D gene. This CDR3 comprises 16 residues. Trimming took off 5 bases at V and 0 bases at J, with 14 bases between the two ends. The germline gives CDR1 KGHSH, CDR2 LQKENI. The CDR3 region has the DNA TGTGCCAGCTCAAGGGAACGGCGGAGCTCCTACAATGAGCAGTTCTTC. It encodes CASSRERRSSYNEQFF.

This clone was counted only a few times. This chain uses TRBV7-6 with TRBJ1-1; no definite D call. CDR1 SGHVS and CDR2 FNYEAQ come from the germline V gene. V dropped 1 base and J dropped 1 base, with 7 bases sitting between them. There are 14 residues in the CDR3. The CDR3 sequence is CASSLVAENTEAFF. The CDR3 DNA sequence: TGTGCCAGCAGCTTAGTGGCAGAGAACACTGAAGCTTTCTTT.

V usage is TRBV5-6 and J usage is TRBJ1-1, with 8 bases lining up with TRBD1. V lost 6 bases, J lost 3 bases, and 10 bases stayed unmatched. Per the germline V gene, CDR1 is SGHDT and CDR2 is YYEEEE. The CDR3 sequence is 15 residues long. The CDR3 reads CASILMDRAYTEAFF. The CDR3 coding sequence is TGTGCCAGCATCCTCATGGACAGGGCGTACACTGAAGCTTTCTTT.

In its sample, this clone was seen a few times. The rearrangement joins TRBV5-1 to TRBJ2-3, with TRBD2 identical over 9 bases. Germline V gene sequence: CDR1 SGHRS, CDR2 YFSETQ. The CDR3 length is 17 residues. V lost 0 bases, J lost 4 bases, and 9 bases stayed unmatched. Here the CDR3 reads CASSLDPSGIGADTQYF. In DNA form, the CDR3 reads TGCGCCAGCAGCTTGGACCCTAGCGGGATAGGGGCAGATACGCAGTATTTT.

The V gene is TRBV7-2, the J gene TRBJ2-7; 7 nucleotides align to TRBD1. Germline V gene data show CDR1 as SGHTA and CDR2 as FQGNSA. With V trimmed by 4 bases and J by 3 bases, 9 bases remained unmatched. The CDR3 contains 15 residues. DNA of the CDR3: TGTGCCAGCAGCTGGTACAGGGGTCCTGGCTACGAGCAGTACGTC. This gives the protein CASSWYRGPGYEQYV.

The chain links TRBV19 to TRBJ1-1; D remains ambiguous. V was trimmed by 3 bases and J by 3 bases, leaving 8 bases between them. The germline CDR1 and CDR2 sequences are LNHDA and SQIVND (reference sequence). This CDR3 contains 13 residues. In DNA form, the CDR3 reads TGTGCCAGTAGTATTTACAGAGACACTGAAGCTTTCTTT. Translation: CASSIYRDTEAFF. The variable domain in full, with the rest retrieved from reference TRBV19 and TRBJ1-1, is DGGITQSPKYLFRKEGQNVTLSCEQNLNHDAMYWYRQDPGQGLRLIYYSQIVNDFQKGDIAEGYSVSREKKESFPLTVTSAQKNPTAFYLCASSIYRDTEAFFGQGTRLTVV.

V usage is TRBV5-6 and J usage is TRBJ1-5; 7 bases line up with TRBD1. CDR1 is SGHDT and CDR2 is YYEEEE in the germline V gene. V dropped 4 bases and J dropped 6; count of bases not matched to a gene: 7. This CDR3 is built from 14 residues. The CDR3 DNA reads TGTGCCAGCAGCCTACAGGGGCTACTTCAGCCCCAGCATTTT. This sequence encodes CASSLQGLLQPQHF.

This clone has more than one count but fewer than ten. The chain employs TRBV18 and TRBJ2-7; D perhaps matches TRBD1 (5 bases). Between the trimmed V and J ends, which lost 2 bases and 3 bases, there was a span of 11 bases. Germline CDR1 is KGHSH and CDR2 is LQKENI. The CDR3 contains 14 residues. As DNA, the CDR3 is TGTGCCAGCTCACCAGGGGCCTCCCACTACGAGCAGTACGTC. Translated, it gives CASSPGASHYEQYV.

The chain combines TRBV6-4 with TRBJ2-3; D could derive from TRBD1 or TRBD2 (6 bases each). Trimming removed 6 bases from V and 0 bases from J, with 25 bases in between. The CDR3 totals 19 residues. Germline loops: CDR1 MRHNA, CDR2 SNTAGT. The CDR3 loop is CASRNVRGREITSTDTQYF. The CDR3 DNA is TGTGCCAGCAGAAACGTCAGGGGACGGGAGATTACTAGCACAGATACGCAGTATTTT.

The chain carries TRBV5-1 and TRBJ2-3, with D possibly matching TRBD2 (5 bases). This CDR3 is built from 14 residues. In germline, CDR1 is SGHRS, CDR2 YFSETQ. With 0 bases removed from V and 2 bases from J, the gap between germline ends came to 7 bases. CDR3 amino acids: CASSLGGYTDTQYF. For the CDR3, the DNA is TGCGCCAGCAGCTTGGGAGGGTACACAGATACGCAGTATTTT.

The chain employs TRBV14 and TRBJ2-7, with TRBD2 identical over 8 bases. V dropped 2 bases and J dropped 5; count of bases not matched to a gene: 11. Germline CDR1 reads SGHDN; CDR2 reads FVKESK. This CDR3 spans 16 amino acids. This CDR3 is CASSQTPGTSYHEQYF. DNA for the CDR3: TGTGCCAGCAGCCAAACCCCAGGGACTAGTTATCACGAGCAGTACTTC. The full variable domain, in which reference TRBV14 and TRBJ2-7 provide the parts outside the CDR3, is EAGVTQFPSHSVIEKGQTVTLRCDPISGHDNLYWYRRVMGKEIKFLLHFVKESKQDESGMPNNRFLAERTGGTYSTLKVQPAELEDSGVYFCASSQTPGTSYHEQYFGPGTRLTVT.

The V call is TRBV7-3, the J call TRBJ1-5; no reliable D call. Trimming took off 5 bases at V and 5 bases at J, with 10 bases between the two ends. The germline gives CDR1 SGHTA, CDR2 FQGTGA. The CDR3 loop spans 13 amino acids. The CDR3 bases are TGTGCCAGCAGCGTGGGGTGGGATCAGCCCCAGCATTTT. It specifies CASSVGWDQPQHF.

The V gene is TRBV9, the J gene TRBJ1-6; 7 nucleotides align to TRBD1. The trim removed 4 bases at V and 14 bases at J, leaving 9 bases unmatched. Germline lookup yields CDR1 SGDLS and CDR2 YYNGEE. The CDR3 covers 13 residues. This chain's CDR3 is CASSHRDRTTLHF. In nucleotides, the CDR3 is TGTGCCAGCAGCCACCGGGACAGAACGACCCTCCACTTT.

The CDR3 loop is CASSRLDNSPLHF. CDR3 DNA sequence: TGTGCCAGCAGCCGACTAGATAATTCACCCCTCCACTTT. This rearrangement joins TRBV7-3 to TRBJ1-6; D unresolved. Per germline, CDR1 SGHTA and CDR2 FQGTGA. The V and J ends lost 5 bases and 5 bases respectively, with 7 bases between them. This CDR3 is built from 13 residues.

Details on this clone: The same CDR3 arises from other DNA sequences in this sample as well. The CDR3 region is CASSYSRGQPQHF. CDR3 DNA: TGTGCCAGCAGTTACTCGAGGGGTCAGCCCCAGCATTTT. The rearrangement joins TRBV6-5 to TRBJ1-5; TRBD1 is a possible D gene (5 bases). V dropped 0 bases and J dropped 6 bases, with 6 bases sitting between them. The CDR3 loop spans 13 amino acids. Germline values: CDR1 MNHEY, CDR2 SVGAGI.